One sample yielded the 4 T cell receptor beta chains listed below, sequenced in a study of regulatory T cells in long-lasting Graves disease. CDR3 regions were amplified by Arm-PCR using iRepertoire HTBI primers to build TCR beta libraries. TCRdb passed the multiplex PCR reads through MiXCR, listing each CDR3 protein once. The sample lists 350,000 to 450,000 distinct CDR3 sequences, over 15% occurring once. Time point here: newly diagnosed GD, antithyroid drugs for less than 3 months. Making the TCR library involved RNA that had been extracted from PBMCs. The same data also went into a second study, on T cells in Graves' hyperthyroidism and ophthalmopathy.

This specimen consisted of peripheral blood mononuclear cells (PBMCs), obtained at new diagnosis, from a patient treated with antithyroid drugs. Every receptor here comes from a man in his forties with Graves disease.

In DNA form, the CDR3 reads TGTGCCTGGAGCCACAGGGGGCGTCTTGAAAAACTGTTTTTT. Its protein product is CAWSHRGRLEKLFF. The V call is TRBV30, the J call TRBJ1-4; 9 bases align to TRBD1. The CDR3 totals 14 residues. The V gene's germline CDR1 is GTSNPN and CDR2 SVGIG (reference sequence). Trimming at V came to 3 bases and at J to 7 bases, leaving 6 bases not matched to a gene.

There are many counts of this clonotype. The chain links TRBV3-1 to TRBJ1-6; 7 bases align to TRBD1. Germline lookup yields CDR1 LGHDT and CDR2 YNNKEL (reference sequence). The CDR3 covers 13 residues. After removal of 5 bases from V and 8 bases from J, the junction contained 3 bases not matched to a gene. The CDR3 coding sequence is TGTGCCAGCAGCTTTACAGGGGATTCACCCCTCCACTTT. Protein product: CASSFTGDSPLHF.

This clonotype was seen at least ten times. The gene calls are TRBV27 and TRBJ1-2; D possibly corresponds to TRBD1 (6 bases). The CDR3 has 13 residues. Per germline, CDR1 MNHEY and CDR2 SMNVEV (reference sequence). V lost 8 bases, J lost 4 bases, and 14 bases lay in between. CDR3 nucleotide sequence: TGTGCCAGCGCTCGTGGACAGATCTATGGCTACACCTTC. Its protein product is CASARGQIYGYTF.

A few counts support this clonotype. The chain is built from TRBV4-1 and TRBJ2-3, with a possible D match to TRBD2 (7 bases). The CDR3 is made up of 14 amino acids. V lost 2 bases and J 6 bases, leaving 12 bases between the germline ends. CDR1 and CDR2 from the germline V gene are MGHRA and YSYEKL. The CDR3 region is CASSQRGAADTQYF. The CDR3 nucleotides read TGCGCCAGCAGCCAACGGGGGGCGGCCGATACGCAGTATTTT.